These 10 T cell receptor beta chains were all obtained from the same sample, sequenced in a study of blood T cell repertoires in COVID-19. Produced via immunoSEQ multiplex PCR; TCRdb's table is partial and in-frame only. Among 250,000 or so clones listed, around 90% were seen once. Material for sequencing was PBMCs or T cells enriched from blood (not recorded which). Every receptor here comes from a woman aged 25 to 39 with acute COVID-19.

The chain carries TRBV19 and TRBJ2-1; TRBD2 aligns across 10 bases. The CDR3 contains 17 residues. V trimming: 3 bases; J trimming: 0 bases; junction bases outside the gene matches: 5. The germline CDR1 and CDR2 sequences are LNHDA and SQIVND (reference sequence). CDR3 in DNA: TGTGCCAGTAGTATCGGACTAGCGGAGAGCTCCTACAATGAGCAGTTCTTC. Translated: CASSIGLAESSYNEQFF.

The V and J genes are TRBV7-2 and TRBJ2-3, with a possible D match to TRBD1 (5 bases). Trimming removed 6 bases at V and 7 bases at J, with 11 bases between. CDR1 and CDR2 from the germline V gene are SGHTA and FQGNSA. CDR3 length: 12 amino acids. The CDR3 here is CASSSDRYTQYF. CDR3 nucleotide sequence: TGTGCCAGCAGTTCTGACAGATATACGCAGTATTTT.

The chain carries TRBV29-1 and TRBJ2-3, with D unclear. From germline, CDR1 is SQVTM and CDR2 ANQGSEA. V was shortened by 3 bases and J by 0 bases, with 13 bases between the two germline ends. The CDR3 sequence is 15 residues long. CDR3 sequence reads: CSVDRADTSTDTQYF. CDR3 DNA: TGCAGCGTTGATCGTGCGGATACGAGCACAGATACGCAGTATTTT.

V gene TRBV4-2 combines with J gene TRBJ2-1, with a possible D match to TRBD1 (5 bases). Germline lookup yields CDR1 LGHNA and CDR2 YNFKEQ. The V gene lost 0 bases and the J gene lost 1 base, with 10 bases spanning the gap. The length of the CDR3 is 16 residues. CDR3 loop: CASSQDPTESYNEQFF. The DNA of the CDR3 is TGTGCCAGCAGCCAAGACCCGACAGAGTCCTACAATGAGCAGTTCTTC.

The chain links TRBV3-1 (or the pseudogene TRBV3-2) to TRBJ2-7, with 13 bases aligning to TRBD2. CDR1 is LGHDT, CDR2 YNNKEL, per germline (reference sequence). The V and J ends lost 4 bases and 0 bases, in that order; junction bases with no gene match: 6. There are 17 residues in the CDR3. As DNA, the CDR3 is TGTGCCAGCAGCCCGGGACTAGCGGGGAGAAGCTCCTACGAGCAGTACTTC. Amino acids: CASSPGLAGRSSYEQYF.

The rearrangement uses TRBV5-1 and TRBJ2-1; the match to TRBD2 covers 9 bases. The length of the CDR3 is 17 residues. The V gene's germline CDR1 is SGHRS and CDR2 YFSETQ. The junction had 11 bases not matched to a gene; V was cut back by 4 bases and J by 3 bases. CDR3 loop: CASSPGLLAGVYNEQFF. The CDR3 region has the DNA TGCGCCAGCAGCCCAGGCCTTTTAGCGGGAGTCTACAATGAGCAGTTCTTC.

The chain has TRBV19 and TRBJ1-1; D unresolved. Germline CDR1 is LNHDA and CDR2 is SQIVND (reference sequence). This CDR3 is built from 13 residues. The V gene lost 4 bases and the J gene lost 3 bases, with 9 bases spanning the gap. This chain's CDR3 is CASSTGADTEAFF. The CDR3 nucleotides read TGTGCCAGTAGTACGGGAGCGGACACTGAAGCTTTCTTT.

The CDR3 region is CASSQQTVSGNTIYF. CDR3 nucleotide sequence: TGTGCCAGCAGCCAACAAACAGTCTCTGGAAACACCATATATTTT. The chain carries TRBV3-1 (or the pseudogene TRBV3-2) and TRBJ1-3; D is unclear. V lost 2 bases, J lost 0 bases, and 8 bases lay in between. From germline, CDR1 is LGHDT and CDR2 YNNKEL (reference sequence). The CDR3 sequence is 15 residues long.

This clone was observed a single time. The rearrangement uses TRBV19 and TRBJ2-1; TRBD2 is a possible D gene (6 bases). Germline V lookup: CDR1 LNHDA, CDR2 SQIVND (reference sequence). The CDR3 loop spans 14 amino acids. Deletions cut 7 bases from V and 6 bases from J, with 16 bases between. The CDR3 reads CASIPPEGSNEQFF. The CDR3 DNA sequence: TGTGCCAGTATCCCCCCGGAGGGGTCCAATGAGCAGTTCTTC.

This chain joins TRBV6-4 and TRBJ2-1; D possibly corresponds to TRBD1 (6 bases). The V gene lost 3 bases and the J gene lost 4 bases, with 13 bases spanning the gap. CDR1 and CDR2 from the germline V gene are MRHNA and SNTAGT. The CDR3 is 15 amino acids. The CDR3 sequence: CASSEAAQGYNEQFF. The CDR3 coding sequence is TGTGCCAGCAGTGAAGCAGCGCAGGGGTACAATGAGCAGTTCTTC.